This T cell receptor beta chain was captured by sequencing in a study of blood T cell repertoires in COVID-19. Turning to the study itself: Specimens from acute and convalescent COVID-19 originated in the United States, Italy and Spain.

V dropped 4 bases and J dropped 6 bases, with 9 bases sitting between them. The CDR3 extends over 13 amino acids. Germline V gene sequence: CDR1 KGHDR, CDR2 SFDVKD. Some clones are missing from TCRdb's copy, which holds only in-frame ones; the method was immunoSEQ multiplex PCR. The table has around 300,000 clones, over 75% seen once. This receptor was taken from a man in his forties or fifties with active or convalescent COVID-19. The chain is built from TRBV24-1 and TRBJ2-1; D not certain. The sequenced sample was peripheral blood. For the CDR3, the DNA is TGTGCCACCAGTGACAGTCCTGGCAATGAGCAGTTCTTC. This gives the protein CATSDSPGNEQFF.